Many counts were recorded for the clone carrying this T cell receptor beta chain. This specimen belongs to a study of blood T cell repertoires in COVID-19. In the study overall: Sites in the United States, Italy and Spain provided acute and convalescent COVID-19 samples.

In the source study's methods: Researchers report that nucleated cell counts were estimated from reference gene primer amplification. Only in-frame clones appear in the TCRdb table, and some are missing; sequencing was by immunoSEQ multiplex PCR. The V and J calls and clone size were taken over from that table, and D and trimming were inferred from the DNA. The repertoire holds some 390,000 clones, roughly 90% seen once, with 1.5% to 2% in the top ten. Trimming took off 4 bases at V and 7 bases at J, with 11 bases between the two ends. This CDR3 is built from 13 residues. CDR1 is SNHLY, CDR2 FYNNEI, per germline. Participant ages covered about 18 to 89 years across about 25 US areas. Among Cohort 3 donors, those recovered had two negative PCRs, clearance, or symptom resolution.

The chain carries TRBV2 and TRBJ2-1, with unresolved D. The clonotype was recovered from a woman aged 25 to 39 who had recovered from COVID-19. The sequencing sample was made of PBMCs or T cells enriched from blood (not recorded which). In DNA form, the CDR3 reads TGTGCCAGCAGTGGGCTCACCGGGAATGAGCAGTTCTTC. Its protein product is CASSGLTGNEQFF.